The 15 T cell receptor beta chains reported below all come from one sample, sequenced in a study of blood T cell repertoires in COVID-19. This table comes from immunoSEQ multiplex PCR, and its TCRdb copy is limited to in-frame clones, with some not included. The sample includes around 120,000 clones, roughly 90% seen only once; the top ten take roughly 7.9%. The specimen sequenced was peripheral blood. The receptor source for this set is a man in his 70s who had recovered from COVID-19.

This chain uses TRBV5-1 with TRBJ2-4, with a tentative D call TRBD2 (5 bases). From germline, CDR1 is SGHRS and CDR2 YFSETQ. This CDR3 comprises 14 residues. V lost 1 base and J lost 6, with 11 bases in between. CDR3 nucleotide sequence: TGCGCCAGCAGCTTGAGCGGAGTTAGAAACATTCAGTACTTC. Translating gives CASSLSGVRNIQYF.

This chain uses TRBV2 with TRBJ1-1; possible D gene TRBD1, 5 bases. V lost 8 bases, J lost 4 bases, and 14 bases lay in between. The germline CDR1 and CDR2 sequences are SNHLY and FYNNEI. CDR3 length: 13 residues. CDR3: CASQEVGGTEAFF. The DNA for the CDR3 is TGTGCCAGCCAAGAAGTGGGGGGCACTGAAGCTTTCTTT.

This sequence joins TRBV7-8 and TRBJ2-1; tentative D call: TRBD2 (7 bases). This CDR3 contains 15 residues. The V end was cut by 5 bases, the J end by 10 bases, with 21 bases between. Germline V CDR1 and CDR2: SGHVS, FQNEAQ. The CDR3 sequence is CASSPRGAPPWEQFF. In DNA, the CDR3 is TGTGCCAGCAGCCCCCGGGGGGCCCCCCCATGGGAGCAGTTCTTC.

The table lists this clone with a few counts. The chain has TRBV6-2 or TRBV6-3 and TRBJ2-1; D gene uncertain. Germline V gene lookup returns CDR1 MNHEY and CDR2 SVGEGT. V lost 5 bases to trimming and J lost 13 bases, with 15 bases between them. The CDR3 loop spans 12 amino acids. The CDR3 sequence: CASSANFARQFF. The CDR3 region has the DNA TGTGCCAGCAGTGCAAACTTCGCTCGCCAGTTCTTC.

This chain uses TRBV4-1 with TRBJ2-7, with D possibly matching TRBD2 (5 bases). Trimming left V 0 bases short and J 6 bases short, with 18 bases between. CDR1 and CDR2 from the germline V gene are MGHRA and YSYEKL. This CDR3 region has 16 residues. The CDR3 DNA reads TGCGCCAGCAGCCAAGATCCAGGCCTTTACGGAGGCGAGCAGTACTTC. It specifies CASSQDPGLYGGEQYF.

The CDR3 DNA reads TGTGCCAGAAGCTTAGCCCCTAGCGGGGGGGAGGCCTACGAGCAGTACTTC. Encoded protein: CARSLAPSGGEAYEQYF. The chain links TRBV7-5 to TRBJ2-7; the table calls TRBD2, which could not be checked here. TRBV7-5 is noted as a pseudogene. The length of the CDR3 is 17 residues.

The chain carries TRBV5-1 and TRBJ2-5, with TRBD1 matching over 10 bases. The CDR3 is 17 amino acids. Per the germline V gene, CDR1 is SGHRS and CDR2 is YFSETQ. Losses at the gene ends were 4 bases for V and 2 bases for J; bases not matched to a gene: 11. CDR3 in amino acids: CASSPGQGRGRQETQYF. The CDR3 region has the DNA TGCGCCAGCAGCCCGGGACAGGGGAGGGGGAGGCAAGAGACCCAGTACTTC.

The rearrangement uses TRBV6-2 or TRBV6-3 and TRBJ2-7, with 7 bases that match TRBD2. The V gene end was trimmed by 6 bases and the J gene end by 0 bases; junction bases not matched to a gene: 2. This CDR3 comprises 13 residues. Germline loops: CDR1 MNHEY, CDR2 SVGEGT. CDR3 in amino acids: CASSRTSSYEQYF. CDR3 in DNA: TGTGCCAGCAGCCGGACTAGCTCCTACGAGCAGTACTTC.

The sample holds one count of this clone. The chain joins TRBV3-1 (or the pseudogene TRBV3-2) to TRBJ2-2; TRBD2 might be the D (7 bases). Trimming took 5 bases from V and 2 from J, leaving 18 bases between them. This CDR3 contains 17 residues. Germline V CDR1 and CDR2: LGHDT, YNNKEL (reference sequence). CDR3 in DNA: TGTGCCAGCAGCAAAAGGGGAGGGGGGTCTAACACCGGGGAGCTGTTTTTT. Residues: CASSKRGGGSNTGELFF.

The rearrangement uses TRBV7-2 and TRBJ2-5, with D tentatively TRBD1 (5 bases). Germline lookup yields CDR1 SGHTA and CDR2 FQGNSA. The CDR3 sequence is 14 residues long. The germline V and J ends were trimmed by 2 bases and 2 bases, with 9 bases remaining between them. Written as DNA, the CDR3 is TGTGCCAGCAGCTTACAGGACACTCAAGAGACCCAGTACTTC. This gives the protein CASSLQDTQETQYF.

This chain links TRBV7-3 with TRBJ2-1, with TRBD1 matching 10 bases. J lost 11 bases, V lost 5 bases, and 12 bases had no gene match. CDR1 is SGHTA, CDR2 FQGTGA, per germline. This CDR3 spans 15 amino acids. The CDR3 region has the DNA TGTGCCAGCAGCCCGGGACAGGGGTTAGGAGAACAGCAGTTCTTC. This codes for CASSPGQGLGEQQFF.

This sequence joins TRBV5-5 and TRBJ1-1; 7 bases are a match to TRBD1. Germline CDR1 is SGHKS and CDR2 is YYEKEE (reference sequence). Trimming took 4 bases from V and 5 from J; bases not matched to a gene: 11. The CDR3 consists of 15 residues. CDR3 residues: CASSIYRGVRTEAFF. The CDR3 DNA is TGTGCCAGCAGCATATACAGGGGAGTAAGGACTGAAGCTTTCTTT.

As DNA, the CDR3 is TGCGCCAGCATCCCTCGACAGGGAATCGGTAATGAAAAACTGTTTTTT. Translated, it gives CASIPRQGIGNEKLFF. The chain has TRBV23-1 and TRBJ1-4; TRBD1 matches at 7 bases. TRBV23-1 counts as an open reading frame of uncertain function. Germline trimming cut 7 bases from V and 4 bases from J; bases unmatched to any gene: 12. CDR3 length: 16 residues.

The chain couples TRBV14 to TRBJ1-3; TRBD1 is a possible D gene (6 bases). Between the trimmed V and J ends, which lost 2 bases and 3 bases, there was a span of 11 bases. The CDR3 is 15 amino acids. The germline V gene encodes CDR1 SGHDN and CDR2 FVKESK. The CDR3 sequence: CASSQIGGDGNTIYF. The CDR3 DNA reads TGTGCCAGCAGCCAAATTGGGGGCGATGGAAACACCATATATTTT.

The CDR3 sequence: CASSQNRVSSYNEQFF. CDR3 DNA: TGTGCCAGCAGTCAGAACAGGGTCAGCTCCTACAATGAGCAGTTCTTC. The chain has TRBV28 and TRBJ2-1; tentative D call: TRBD1 (6 bases). The CDR3 is made up of 16 amino acids. With 5 bases removed from V and 0 bases from J, the gap between germline ends came to 14 bases. Looked up from germline, CDR1 is MDHEN and CDR2 is SYDVKM.